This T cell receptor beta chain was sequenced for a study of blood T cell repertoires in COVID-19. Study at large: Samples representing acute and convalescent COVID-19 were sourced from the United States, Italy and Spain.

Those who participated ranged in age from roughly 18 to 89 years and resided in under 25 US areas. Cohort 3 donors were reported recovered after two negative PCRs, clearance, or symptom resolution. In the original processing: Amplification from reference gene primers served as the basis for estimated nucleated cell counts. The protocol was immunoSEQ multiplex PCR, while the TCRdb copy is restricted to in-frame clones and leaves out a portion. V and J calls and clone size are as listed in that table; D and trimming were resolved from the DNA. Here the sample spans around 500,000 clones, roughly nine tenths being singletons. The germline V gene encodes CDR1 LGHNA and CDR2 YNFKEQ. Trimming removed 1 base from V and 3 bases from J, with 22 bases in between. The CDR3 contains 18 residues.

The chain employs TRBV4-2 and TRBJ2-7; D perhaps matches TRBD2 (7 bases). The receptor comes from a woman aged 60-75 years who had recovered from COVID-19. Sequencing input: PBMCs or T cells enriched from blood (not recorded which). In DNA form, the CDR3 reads TGTGCCAGCAGCCAAGTCACTTCGGGCGGGGGCGTTTTCTACGAGCAGTACTTC. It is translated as CASSQVTSGGGVFYEQYF.